Below, 11 T cell receptor beta chains from the same sample are listed, as sequenced in a study of T-cell memory formation after mild COVID-19. One entry per CDR3 protein results from TCRdb running MiXCR on the 5' RACE reads. The table records some 190,000 distinct CDR3 sequences, more than 15% of them present only once. Material for sequencing was PBMCs or a T cell subset sorted from them (not recorded which). The origin of the receptors is an adult woman who had mild COVID-19 (a few samples of this study predate the infection). Cell type and time point are not known.

Only a few counts were recorded for this clonotype. A much larger clone differs by one base, so this may be a read error. V and J are TRBV14 and TRBJ2-7, with 11 bases lining up with TRBD1. The CDR3 totals 14 residues. After removal of 3 bases from V and 3 bases from J, the junction contained 1 base not matched to a gene. CDR1 and CDR2 (germline): SGHDN, FVKESK. CDR3 in DNA: TGTGCCAGCAGCCAGGGACAGGGGGTCTACGAGCAGTACTTC. Protein product: CASSQGQGVYEQYF.

Concerning this clonotype itself: Relative to the germline gene, one junction end is altered; a read error may explain this. This sequence joins TRBV4-2 and TRBJ1-1; D possibly corresponds to TRBD1 (5 bases). CDR3 length equals 18 residues. CDR1 LGHNA and CDR2 YNFKEQ come from the germline V gene. Written as DNA, the CDR3 is TGTGCCAGCAGCCAAGGTTTGGCTCTGGGACGGGGTAACACTGAAGTTTTCTTT. Translating gives CASSQGLALGRGNTEVFF.

This clonotype was counted between two and nine times. The CDR3 region has the DNA TGTGCCAGTGGGGGGACTAGCGCTCCGAATGAGCAGTTCTTC. Its translation is CASGGTSAPNEQFF. This chain connects TRBV9 to TRBJ2-1, with 10 bases that match TRBD2. There are 14 residues in the CDR3. J lost 7 bases, V lost 8 bases, and 9 bases had no gene match. The germline gives CDR1 SGDLS, CDR2 YYNGEE.

The genes are TRBV7-2 and TRBJ2-1; D is possibly TRBD1 (7 bases). The V end was cut by 5 bases, the J end by 0 bases, with 17 bases between. Germline V lookup: CDR1 SGHTA, CDR2 FQGNSA. The CDR3 is 17 residues long. CDR3 in DNA: TGTGCCAGCAGCACCCAGGGGGTAGCGGCCTCCTACAATGAGCAGTTCTTC. Amino acids: CASSTQGVAASYNEQFF.

To note about this clonotype: The junction departs from the called germline gene at one end, perhaps through a read error. The chain uses TRBV6-1 and TRBJ2-7; TRBD2 agrees at 7 bases. The CDR3 is made up of 15 amino acids. Germline V gene sequence: CDR1 MNHNS, CDR2 SASEGT. As DNA, the CDR3 is TGTGCCAGCAGGGAAGGGAGCGGGGAGGCGGCCGAGCAGTACTTC. It encodes CASREGSGEAAEQYF.

This clonotype was found a few times. The J gene is TRBJ2-1, the V gene TRBV25-1; 9 bases agree with TRBD2. The CDR3 is made up of 15 amino acids. V was clipped by 7 bases and J by 8 bases; unmatched bases: 12. Germline lookup yields CDR1 MGHDK and CDR2 SYGVNS. DNA of the CDR3: TGTGCCAGCACAACCGGAGCGGGAGGTGGGGATGAGCAGTTCTTC. Translating gives CASTTGAGGGDEQFF.

At least ten counts were recorded for this clonotype. J is TRBJ2-5 and V is TRBV12-3 or TRBV12-4; no firm D call. V dropped 6 bases and J dropped 1 base, with 15 bases sitting between them. The CDR3 is made up of 15 amino acids. CDR3 loop: CASSRGSGLQETQYF. The CDR3 DNA follows: TGTGCCAGCAGCCGTGGCTCCGGGCTCCAAGAGACCCAGTACTTC.

This clonotype was detected a few times. The chain recombines TRBV12-3 or TRBV12-4 with TRBJ1-3; D ambiguous. This CDR3 has 15 amino acids. V was cut by 7 bases and J by 3 bases, with 16 bases left in between. The CDR3 loop reads CASTSSRWGGNTIYF. In DNA form, the CDR3 reads TGTGCCAGCACCTCCTCCCGGTGGGGTGGAAACACCATATATTTT.

This clonotype was counted ten times or more. V usage is TRBV2 and J usage is TRBJ2-7; D gene ambiguous. The length of the CDR3 is 13 residues. CDR1 SNHLY and CDR2 FYNNEI come from the germline V gene. V lost 5 bases to trimming and J lost 7 bases, with 15 bases between them. CDR3 sequence: CASSRVRAGEQYF. The CDR3 DNA follows: TGTGCCAGCAGTCGTGTTAGGGCTGGGGAGCAGTACTTC.

The genes are TRBV19 and TRBJ2-5, with D uncertain. Germline CDR1 and CDR2: LNHDA and SQIVND (reference sequence). The CDR3 extends over 13 amino acids. V was cut by 6 bases and J by 7 bases, with 15 bases left in between. Here the CDR3 reads CASRPKGIRTQYF. CDR3 DNA: TGTGCCAGTAGACCCAAGGGAATAAGGACCCAGTACTTC. Using reference TRBV19 and TRBJ2-5 for the parts outside the CDR3, the full variable domain is DGGITQSPKYLFRKEGQNVTLSCEQNLNHDAMYWYRQDPGQGLRLIYYSQIVNDFQKGDIAEGYSVSREKKESFPLTVTSAQKNPTAFYLCASRPKGIRTQYFGPGTRLLVL.

This clonotype has more than one count but fewer than ten. The rearrangement links TRBV29-1 to TRBJ1-1; a weak D match, TRBD1 (5 bases). This CDR3 has 14 residues. CDR1 and CDR2 from the germline V gene are SQVTM and ANQGSEA. With 3 bases removed from V and 1 base from J, the gap between germline ends came to 12 bases. The CDR3 DNA reads as TGCAGCGTTGAGGGAAGGGGCCGGAACACTGAAGCTTTCTTT. Translated: CSVEGRGRNTEAFF.